This T cell receptor (beta chain) was recovered during a study of response to subunit inactivated influenza vaccine. This CDR3 contains 15 residues. V was trimmed by 7 bases and J by 0 bases, leaving 15 bases between them. Germline lookup yields CDR1 MDHEN and CDR2 SYDVKM. From the RT-PCR reads, TCRdb called clonotypes with MiXCR, one entry per CDR3 protein. The sample holds hundreds of thousands of distinct CDR3 sequences; 21% are singletons and the top ten take roughly a tenth. This clonotype has only a few counts. The target antigen is unknown. Study-wide results and limits: Few new T cells, the authors suggested, are recruited by each seasonal influenza vaccination.

The receptor was derived from a man aged 45 to 70 who received an inactivated influenza vaccine. The chain carries TRBV28 and TRBJ1-1; no firm D call. Sequencing used PBMCs from blood, obtained less than 22 months after vaccination. CDR3 protein: CASTISVNMNTEAFF. CDR3 in DNA: TGTGCCAGCACCATCTCAGTTAACATGAACACTGAAGCTTTCTTT. Combining the CDR3 with reference TRBV28 and TRBJ1-1 gives the whole variable domain DVKVTQSSRYLVKRTGEKVFLECVQDMDHENMFWYRQDPGLGLRLIYFSYDVKMKEKGDIPEGYSVSREKKERFSLILESASTNQTSMYLCASTISVNMNTEAFFGQGTRLTVV.